Each of the 10 T cell receptor beta chains below was sequenced from the same sample in a study of cytomegalovirus exposure and HLA in healthy donors. Both 60 Vbeta primers and 13 Jbeta primers went into the PCR. Repertoires were generated with immunoSEQ multiplex PCR, while TCRdb's copy carries only in-frame clones and drops some. The table includes around 210,000 clones, more than 70% detected once. The material sequenced was PBMCs. These receptors all come from a boy aged 5-17 years in good health and CMV-seronegative.

The chain has TRBV10-3 and TRBJ1-1; 8 bases agree with TRBD1. The CDR3 has 14 residues. The germline gives CDR1 ENHRY, CDR2 SYGVKD. The junction had 10 bases not matched to a gene; V was cut back by 4 bases and J by 9 bases. The CDR3 DNA reads TGTGCCATCAGTGCTCAGGGGGCAAGATATCAAGCTTTCTTT. Translated: CAISAQGARYQAFF.

This clone was counted only a few times. The chain carries TRBV7-8 and TRBJ2-7, with D possibly TRBD2 on 5 matching bases. This CDR3 is 13 amino acids long. The germline gives CDR1 SGHVS, CDR2 FQNEAQ. V lost 5 bases and J lost 4, with 12 bases in between. DNA for the CDR3: TGTGCCAGCAGCACACTCCGGGGATACGAGCAGTACTTC. Translation gives CASSTLRGYEQYF.

The rearrangement uses TRBV2 and TRBJ2-7; 10 positions match TRBD1. CDR3 length: 14 residues. Germline CDR1 and CDR2: SNHLY and FYNNEI. Trimming removed 8 bases from V and 9 bases from J; junction bases left unmatched: 13. DNA for the CDR3: TGTGCCAGCGGCCGCGAGGGACAGGGGCAACCGCAGTACTTC. Translation gives CASGREGQGQPQYF.

This clone was observed a handful of times. V usage is TRBV4-2 and J usage is TRBJ1-5; 11 bases map to TRBD1. CDR3 length: 17 residues. The germline V gene encodes CDR1 LGHNA and CDR2 YNFKEQ. V was pared by 4 bases and J by 0 bases, with 5 bases of the junction left unmatched. The DNA for the CDR3 is TGTGCCAGCAGCCTAGGACAGGGGGCTGGTAGCAATCAGCCCCAGCATTTT. Amino acid sequence: CASSLGQGAGSNQPQHF.

This chain connects TRBV19 to TRBJ1-1, with 12 bases identical to TRBD1. Trimming at V came to 3 bases and at J to 5 bases, leaving 4 bases not matched to a gene. Germline CDR1 LNHDA, CDR2 SQIVND (reference sequence). The CDR3 is made up of 15 amino acids. CDR3 in amino acids: CASSMGTGGLTEAFF. In DNA form, the CDR3 reads TGTGCCAGTAGTATGGGGACAGGGGGCCTGACTGAAGCTTTCTTT.

The V and J genes are TRBV11-3 and TRBJ1-2; D uncertain. This CDR3 has 13 amino acids. Germline V gene data show CDR1 as SGHNT and CDR2 as YENEEA. V dropped 2 bases and J dropped 8 bases, with 12 bases sitting between them. CDR3: CASSLSGLMGYTF. CDR3 nucleotide sequence: TGTGCCAGCAGCTTATCTGGGCTGATGGGCTACACCTTC.

V and J are TRBV29-1 and TRBJ2-7; TRBD1 aligns across 8 bases. This CDR3 spans 14 amino acids. CDR1 is SQVTM, CDR2 ANQGSEA, per germline. With V trimmed by 5 bases and J by 3 bases, 9 bases remained unmatched. The CDR3 DNA reads as TGCAGCGTTACTGGACAGGGTAGGGTCTACGAGCAGTACTTC. Translating it yields CSVTGQGRVYEQYF.

V and J are TRBV9 and TRBJ2-7, with D possibly being TRBD1 (6 bases). Looked up from germline, CDR1 is SGDLS and CDR2 is YYNGEE. The CDR3 sequence is 15 residues long. V dropped 0 bases and J dropped 2 bases, with 12 bases sitting between them. In nucleotides, the CDR3 is TGTGCCAGCAGCGTAGGAAGGGGGTGGACCTACGAGCAGTACTTC. Translating it yields CASSVGRGWTYEQYF.

V usage is TRBV6-5 and J usage is TRBJ2-3, with D maybe TRBD1 (5 bases). CDR1 is MNHEY, CDR2 SVGAGI, per germline. V lost 11 bases, J lost 0 bases, and 12 bases lay in between. This CDR3 comprises 13 residues. This CDR3 reads CAGTQASTDTQYF. CDR3 in DNA: TGTGCCGGTACACAGGCGAGCACAGATACGCAGTATTTT.

This clone was counted only a few times. CDR3 coding DNA: TGTGCCAGCAGCAATGCGGGAAACACTGAAGCTTTCTTT. Translation: CASSNAGNTEAFF. The chain has TRBV7-9 and TRBJ1-1; D not resolved. This CDR3 has 13 residues. Germline CDR1 is SEHNR and CDR2 is FQNEAQ (reference sequence). Trimming shortened V by 5 bases and J by 2 bases, and 9 bases separated the two germline ends.